A selection of T cell receptor beta chains follows, all from one sample in a study of blood T cell repertoires in COVID-19. Method: immunoSEQ multiplex PCR; TCRdb's copy keeps in-frame clones and lacks some. The data show 150,000 to 200,000 clones, more than 70% seen once. Sequenced: peripheral blood. The receptor set was obtained from a man in his fifties or sixties who had recovered from COVID-19. Both conserved end residues are trimmed from each CDR3.

j_gene: TRBJ2-5; v_gene: TRBV28; CDR3aa: ASISGGMVTQY
j_gene: TRBJ1-4; v_gene: TRBV5-1; CDR3aa: ASSLDSAMGEKLF
j_gene: TRBJ2-1; v_gene: TRBV21-1; CDR3aa: ASTLGPRDFYYNEQF
j_gene: TRBJ1-1; v_gene: TRBV14; CDR3aa: ASSQALGINTEAF
j_gene: TRBJ2-7; v_gene: TRBV7-8; CDR3aa: ASSLSGGYEQY
j_gene: TRBJ2-6; v_gene: TRBV7-2; CDR3aa: ASSLVELAGANVLT
j_gene: TRBJ1-5; v_gene: TRBV6-2/TRBV6-3; CDR3aa: ASSQDRVGNQPQH
j_gene: TRBJ1-5; v_gene: TRBV27; CDR3aa: ASSLQKGANQPQH
j_gene: TRBJ1-3; v_gene: TRBV6-5; CDR3aa: ASSSPVLSGNTIY
j_gene: TRBJ1-1; v_gene: TRBV25-1; CDR3aa: ASGRSLNTEAF
j_gene: TRBJ2-1; v_gene: TRBV12-3/TRBV12-4; CDR3aa: ASSRDTMGQF
j_gene: TRBJ1-1; v_gene: TRBV5-1; CDR3aa: ASSLAAGMRTEAF
j_gene: TRBJ2-7; v_gene: TRBV27; CDR3aa: ASRRDRGFYEQY
j_gene: TRBJ1-1; v_gene: TRBV7-9; CDR3aa: ASSLGHNTEAF
j_gene: TRBJ1-2; v_gene: TRBV7-5; CDR3aa: VRGNFSQGLNYGYT
j_gene: TRBJ1-3; v_gene: TRBV11-2; CDR3aa: ASSLDAGTGNTIY
j_gene: TRBJ2-3; v_gene: TRBV5-1; CDR3aa: ASSLTSGGVSTDTQY
j_gene: TRBJ1-3; v_gene: TRBV6-4; CDR3aa: ADNSDRGGSGNTIY
j_gene: TRBJ2-5; v_gene: TRBV7-2; CDR3aa: ASSLGTGGTKTQY
j_gene: TRBJ2-1; v_gene: TRBV5-4; CDR3aa: ASSLASGDTYNEQF
j_gene: TRBJ1-4; v_gene: TRBV11-2; CDR3aa: ASSLGQGSNEKLF
j_gene: TRBJ1-5; v_gene: TRBV7-2; CDR3aa: ASSRGTGGGQPQH
j_gene: TRBJ2-5; v_gene: TRBV10-3; CDR3aa: AINSGGEETQY
j_gene: TRBJ2-2; v_gene: TRBV19; CDR3aa: ASRTSTGELF
j_gene: TRBJ2-1; v_gene: TRBV3-1/TRBV3-2; CDR3aa: ASSQGGRPSNEQF
j_gene: TRBJ2-3; v_gene: TRBV5-8; CDR3aa: ASSLGSLATDTQY
j_gene: TRBJ2-7; v_gene: TRBV4-3; CDR3aa: ASGRGQSYEQY
j_gene: TRBJ2-1; v_gene: TRBV24-1; CDR3aa: ATSEGGGMYNEQF
j_gene: TRBJ1-2; v_gene: TRBV28; CDR3aa: ASSLGGTLGYGYT
j_gene: TRBJ2-1; v_gene: TRBV7-2; CDR3aa: ASSPGTSGRASEQF
j_gene: TRBJ2-2; v_gene: TRBV2; CDR3aa: ASRQLAGGTGELF
j_gene: TRBJ1-1; v_gene: TRBV7-9; CDR3aa: ASSLNRENTEAF
j_gene: TRBJ1-2; v_gene: TRBV3-1/TRBV3-2; CDR3aa: ASSQDRPRFGTGIFYGYT
j_gene: TRBJ2-3; v_gene: TRBV2; CDR3aa: ASSDWEGAGGLDTQY
j_gene: TRBJ1-5; v_gene: TRBV19; CDR3aa: ASNPSGNQPQH
j_gene: TRBJ1-1; v_gene: TRBV5-1; CDR3aa: ASSLKGENTEAF
j_gene: TRBJ2-5; v_gene: TRBV7-9; CDR3aa: ASSLGQYKETQY
j_gene: TRBJ2-2; v_gene: TRBV5-1; CDR3aa: ASSWSGEPTGELF
j_gene: TRBJ1-1; v_gene: TRBV9; CDR3aa: ASRRGEGNTEAF
j_gene: TRBJ1-2; v_gene: TRBV11-2; CDR3aa: ASSQSLQRGSGYT
j_gene: TRBJ2-2; v_gene: TRBV7-3; CDR3aa: ASSPSGLAGNLVSGELF
j_gene: TRBJ1-2; v_gene: TRBV27; CDR3aa: ASSSGVPPSYT
j_gene: TRBJ1-1; v_gene: TRBV29-1; CDR3aa: SAFGRAGNTEAF
j_gene: TRBJ2-5; v_gene: TRBV19; CDR3aa: ASSIGRQGQETQY
j_gene: TRBJ1-2; v_gene: TRBV10-1; CDR3aa: ASSDTGPAYNYGYT
j_gene: TRBJ2-1; v_gene: TRBV7-3; CDR3aa: ASSLGGLAGFNEQF
j_gene: TRBJ2-5; v_gene: TRBV3-1/TRBV3-2; CDR3aa: ASSQGVVGETQY
j_gene: TRBJ2-1; v_gene: TRBV5-5; CDR3aa: ASSPGASSGGQSSYNEQF
j_gene: TRBJ2-7; v_gene: TRBV3-1/TRBV3-2; CDR3aa: ASSRDPPGLGEQY
j_gene: TRBJ2-3; v_gene: TRBV9; CDR3aa: ASSLWDSYTDTQY
j_gene: TRBJ1-6; v_gene: TRBV4-1; CDR3aa: ASSQESGSGSPLH
j_gene: TRBJ2-7; v_gene: TRBV9; CDR3aa: ASSVGETPTYEQY
j_gene: TRBJ1-4; v_gene: TRBV18; CDR3aa: ASSPPGQGISANEKLF
j_gene: TRBJ1-4; v_gene: TRBV2; CDR3aa: ASSEPTGPGEKLF
j_gene: TRBJ2-5; v_gene: TRBV7-2; CDR3aa: ASSRKGGETQY
j_gene: TRBJ1-6; v_gene: TRBV28; CDR3aa: ASSPQGRSYNSPLH
j_gene: TRBJ2-4; v_gene: TRBV18; CDR3aa: ASSPRGQGKNIQY
j_gene: TRBJ1-3; v_gene: TRBV19; CDR3aa: ASTARQGSGNTIY
j_gene: TRBJ1-2; v_gene: TRBV6-5; CDR3aa: ASSYSTGGDNYGYT